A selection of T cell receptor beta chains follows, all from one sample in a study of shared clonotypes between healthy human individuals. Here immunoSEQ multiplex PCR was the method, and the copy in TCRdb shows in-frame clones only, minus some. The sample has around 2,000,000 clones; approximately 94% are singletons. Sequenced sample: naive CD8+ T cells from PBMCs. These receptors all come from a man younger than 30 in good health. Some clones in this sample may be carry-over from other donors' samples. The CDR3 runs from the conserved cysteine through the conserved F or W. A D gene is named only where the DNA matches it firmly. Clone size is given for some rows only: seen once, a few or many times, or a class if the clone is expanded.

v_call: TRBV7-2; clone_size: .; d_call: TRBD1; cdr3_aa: CASSRDSQYYEQYF
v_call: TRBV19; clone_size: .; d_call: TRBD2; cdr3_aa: CASSIDGSSGSEQYF
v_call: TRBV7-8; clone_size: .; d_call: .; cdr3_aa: CASSPTAISGNTIYF
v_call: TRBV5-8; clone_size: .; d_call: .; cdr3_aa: CASSTGISYEQYF
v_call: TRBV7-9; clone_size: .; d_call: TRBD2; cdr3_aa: CASSALQRVLAESYEQYF
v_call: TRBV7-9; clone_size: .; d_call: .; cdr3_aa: CASSARESGANVLTF
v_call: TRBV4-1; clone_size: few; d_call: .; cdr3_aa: CASSRDMGYQPQHF
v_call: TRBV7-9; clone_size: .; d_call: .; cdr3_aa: CASSFTGANNSPLHF
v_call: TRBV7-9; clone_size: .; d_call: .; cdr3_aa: CASTLVPLAVEYNEQFF
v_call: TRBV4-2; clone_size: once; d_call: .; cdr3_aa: CASSQGPGTPCSYEQYF
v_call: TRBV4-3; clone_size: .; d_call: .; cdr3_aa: CASSQGGTLVGNTIYF
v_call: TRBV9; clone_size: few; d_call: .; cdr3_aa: CASSGANVLTF
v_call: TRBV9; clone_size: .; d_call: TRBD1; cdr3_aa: CASSARAGTGFYEQYF
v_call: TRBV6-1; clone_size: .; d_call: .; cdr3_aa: CASSEALSSYNSPLHF
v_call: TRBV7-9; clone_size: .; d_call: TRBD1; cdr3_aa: CASSSEDRDPLDF
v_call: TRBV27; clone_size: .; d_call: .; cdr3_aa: CASGQEETQYF
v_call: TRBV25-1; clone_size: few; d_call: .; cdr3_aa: CASLEPSTDTQYF
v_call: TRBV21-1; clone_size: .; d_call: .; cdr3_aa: CASSKPPGLAGGGTGELFF
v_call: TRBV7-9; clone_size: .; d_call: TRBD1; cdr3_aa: CASSLANRQGLSYEQYF
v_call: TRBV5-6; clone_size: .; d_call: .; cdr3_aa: CASSLGRFEPQHF
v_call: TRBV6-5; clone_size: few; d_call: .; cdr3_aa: CASSYTTGVTEAFF
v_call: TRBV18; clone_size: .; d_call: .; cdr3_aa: CASSPQGWGEKLFF
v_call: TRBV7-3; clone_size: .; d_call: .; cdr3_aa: CASSLGDGQTPGYTF
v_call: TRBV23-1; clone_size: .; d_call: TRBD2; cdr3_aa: CASSHTLAEETQYF
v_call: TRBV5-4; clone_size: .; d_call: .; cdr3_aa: CASSSTNEQYF